These 3 T cell receptor beta chains share one sample of origin, sequenced in a study of blood T cell repertoires in COVID-19 (dated by TCRdb to the early 2020s). The receptor library was made with the immunoSEQ multiplex PCR assay. This immuneACCESS table, as held by TCRdb, lists in-frame sequences with V and J called but not all clones. Of the missing ones, under half trace to an unresolved V gene in checked studies; the others have no known cause. Within this sample are about 78,000 clones, with 75% to 95% of them counted one time only. Of the sample, roughly 0.72% falls within the top ten clones. Specimen: peripheral blood. These receptor sequences come from a woman of 80 years or more with acute or convalescent COVID-19.

The chain links TRBV11-3 to TRBJ1-5; 10 nucleotides align to TRBD1. The CDR3 consists of 16 residues. Germline V lookup: CDR1 SGHNT, CDR2 YENEEA. The V gene end was trimmed by 5 bases and the J gene end by 7 bases; junction bases not matched to a gene: 11. This chain's CDR3 is CASSERQGASRQPQHF. In nucleotides, the CDR3 is TGTGCCAGCAGCGAGCGACAGGGGGCGTCCAGACAGCCCCAGCATTTT. The full variable domain, rest sourced from reference TRBV11-3 and TRBJ1-5, is EAGVVQSPRYKIIEKKQPVAFWCNPISGHNTLYWYLQNLGQGPELLIRYENEEAVDDSQLPKDRFSAERLKGVDSTLKIQPAELGDSAVYLCASSERQGASRQPQHFGDGTRLSIL.

The chain joins TRBV5-1 to TRBJ1-4; perhaps TRBD1 as D (6 bases). Trimming cost V 1 base and J 8 bases, with 12 bases left between them. This CDR3 contains 14 residues. CDR1 and CDR2 from the germline V gene are SGHRS and YFSETQ. The DNA for the CDR3 is TGCGCCAGCAGCTTGACAGGGCCCGGGGAAAAACTGTTTTTT. Translating it yields CASSLTGPGEKLFF. Based on the CDR3 plus reference TRBV5-1 and TRBJ1-4, the full variable domain is KAGVTQTPRYLIKTRGQQVTLSCSPISGHRSVSWYQQTPGQGLQFLFEYFSETQRNKGNFPGRFSGRQFSNSRSEMNVSTLELGDSALYLCASSLTGPGEKLFFGSGTQLSVL.

The chain uses TRBV5-5 and TRBJ2-2; a possible D gene is TRBD2 (5 bases). Trimming shortened V by 5 bases and J by 7 bases, and 15 bases separated the two germline ends. Germline CDR1 reads SGHKS; CDR2 reads YYEKEE (reference sequence). CDR3 length: 14 residues. Here the CDR3 DNA reads TGTGCCAGCAGTCTCCCAGGACTGCTCGGGGAGCTGTTTTTT. Amino acid sequence: CASSLPGLLGELFF.